This T cell receptor beta chain was sequenced in a study of T cell responses to AZD1222 COVID-19 vaccine. This clone has just a few counts. The CDR3 consists of 15 residues. The trim removed 4 bases at V and 6 bases at J, leaving 7 bases unmatched. Germline V gene sequence: CDR1 ENHRY, CDR2 SYGVKD. Generated by immunoSEQ multiplex PCR, the TCRdb table keeps only in-frame clones and is missing some. The sample records more than 85,000 clones, roughly 80% being singletons. The material was peripheral blood, obtained on day 0 of AZD1222 vaccination. The origin of this receptor is an adult in good health. The chain employs TRBV10-3 and TRBJ2-7, with 12 positions matching TRBD2. The CDR3 region is CAISGRLAGVGEQYF. CDR3 DNA sequence: TGTGCCATCAGTGGGAGACTAGCGGGAGTAGGCGAGCAGTACTTC.